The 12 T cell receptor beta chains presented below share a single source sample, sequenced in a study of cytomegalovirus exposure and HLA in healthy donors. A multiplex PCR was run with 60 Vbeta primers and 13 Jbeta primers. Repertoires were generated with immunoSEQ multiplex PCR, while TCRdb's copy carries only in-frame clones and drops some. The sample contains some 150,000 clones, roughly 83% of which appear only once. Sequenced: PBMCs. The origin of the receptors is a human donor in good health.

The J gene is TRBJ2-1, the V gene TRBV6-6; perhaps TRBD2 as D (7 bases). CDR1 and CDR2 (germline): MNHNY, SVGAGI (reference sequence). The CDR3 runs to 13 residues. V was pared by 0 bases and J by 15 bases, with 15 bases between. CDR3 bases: TGTGCCAGCAGTTACTCGACGGGGAGGGACACGTTCTTC. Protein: CASSYSTGRDTFF.

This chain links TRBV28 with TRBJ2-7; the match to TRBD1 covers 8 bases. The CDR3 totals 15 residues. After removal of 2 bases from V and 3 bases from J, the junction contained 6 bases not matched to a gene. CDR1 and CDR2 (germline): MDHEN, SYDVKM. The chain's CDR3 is CASSLEGTGRYEQYF. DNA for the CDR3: TGTGCCAGCAGTTTAGAGGGGACAGGTCGCTACGAGCAGTACTTC. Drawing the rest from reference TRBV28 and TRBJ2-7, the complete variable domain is DVKVTQSSRYLVKRTGEKVFLECVQDMDHENMFWYRQDPGLGLRLIYFSYDVKMKEKGDIPEGYSVSREKKERFSLILESASTNQTSMYLCASSLEGTGRYEQYFGPGTRLTVT.

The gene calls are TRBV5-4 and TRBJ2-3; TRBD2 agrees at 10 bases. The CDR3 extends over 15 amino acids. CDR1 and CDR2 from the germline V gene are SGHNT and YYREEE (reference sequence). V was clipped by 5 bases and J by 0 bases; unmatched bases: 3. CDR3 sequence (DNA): TGTGCCAGCAGTTCACTAGCGGGGAGCACAGATACGCAGTATTTT. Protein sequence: CASSSLAGSTDTQYF.

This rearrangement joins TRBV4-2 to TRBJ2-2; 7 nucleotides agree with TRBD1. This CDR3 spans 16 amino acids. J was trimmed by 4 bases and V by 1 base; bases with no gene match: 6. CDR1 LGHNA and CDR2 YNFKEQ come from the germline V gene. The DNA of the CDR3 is TGTGCCAGCAGCCAAGTGACAGGGTATAGCACCGGGGAGCTGTTTTTT. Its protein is CASSQVTGYSTGELFF.

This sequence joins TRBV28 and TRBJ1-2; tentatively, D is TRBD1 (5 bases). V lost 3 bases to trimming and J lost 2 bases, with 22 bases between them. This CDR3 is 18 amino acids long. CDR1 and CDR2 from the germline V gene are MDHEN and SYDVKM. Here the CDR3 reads CASSFPLRRGSNNYGYTF. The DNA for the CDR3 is TGTGCCAGCAGTTTTCCCCTTAGGAGGGGCAGTAACAACTATGGCTACACCTTC.

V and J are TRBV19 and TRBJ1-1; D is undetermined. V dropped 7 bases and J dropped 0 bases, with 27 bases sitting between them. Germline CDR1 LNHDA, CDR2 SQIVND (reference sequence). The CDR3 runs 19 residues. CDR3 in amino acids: CASTRRDSSGIGMNTEAFF. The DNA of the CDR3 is TGTGCCAGTACCCGCCGTGACTCATCCGGGATCGGCATGAACACTGAAGCTTTCTTT.

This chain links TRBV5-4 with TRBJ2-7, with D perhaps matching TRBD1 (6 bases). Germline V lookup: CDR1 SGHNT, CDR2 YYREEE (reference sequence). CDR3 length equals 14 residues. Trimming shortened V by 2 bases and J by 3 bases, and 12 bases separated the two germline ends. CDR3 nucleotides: TGTGCCAGCAGCTTCGGTACGGGACACTACGAGCAGTACTTC. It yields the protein CASSFGTGHYEQYF. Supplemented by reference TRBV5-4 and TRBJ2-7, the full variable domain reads ETGVTQSPTHLIKTRGQQVTLRCSSQSGHNTVSWYQQALGQGPQFIFQYYREEENGRGNFPPRFSGLQFPNYSSELNVNALELDDSALYLCASSFGTGHYEQYFGPGTRLTVT.

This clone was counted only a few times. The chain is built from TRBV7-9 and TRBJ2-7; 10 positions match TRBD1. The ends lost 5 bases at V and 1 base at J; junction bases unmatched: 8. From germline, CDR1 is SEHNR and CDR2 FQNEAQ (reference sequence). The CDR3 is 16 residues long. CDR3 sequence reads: CASSPRQGASSYEQYF. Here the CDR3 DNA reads TGTGCCAGCAGCCCAAGACAGGGGGCGAGTTCCTACGAGCAGTACTTC.

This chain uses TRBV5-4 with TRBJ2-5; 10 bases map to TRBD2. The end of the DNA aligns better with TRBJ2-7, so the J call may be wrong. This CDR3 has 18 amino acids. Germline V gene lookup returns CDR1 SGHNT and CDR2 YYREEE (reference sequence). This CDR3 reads CASSISSGSLRVSYEQYF. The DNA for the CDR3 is TGTGCCAGCAGCATTTCTAGCGGGAGCTTAAGGGTTTCCTACGAGCAGTACTTC.

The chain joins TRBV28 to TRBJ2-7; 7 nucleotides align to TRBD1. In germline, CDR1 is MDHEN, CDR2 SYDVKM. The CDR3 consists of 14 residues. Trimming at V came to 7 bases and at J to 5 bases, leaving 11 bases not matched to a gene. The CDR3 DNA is TGTGCCAGCAAGGATTGGCAGGGGGTAAACGAGCAGTACTTC. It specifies CASKDWQGVNEQYF.

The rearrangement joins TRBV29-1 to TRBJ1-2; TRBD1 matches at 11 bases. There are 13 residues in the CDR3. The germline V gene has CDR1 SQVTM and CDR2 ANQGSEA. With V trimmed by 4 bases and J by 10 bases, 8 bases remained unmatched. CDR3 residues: CSVGTGGVLSYTF. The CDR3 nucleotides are TGCAGCGTTGGGACAGGGGGCGTATTATCCTACACCTTC.

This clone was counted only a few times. CDR3 coding DNA: TGTGCCAGCAGCATACCAGGTGAAGCTTTCTTT. Translating it yields CASSIPGEAFF. V and J are TRBV5-6 and TRBJ1-1; D gene unclear. Deletions cut 4 bases from V and 7 bases from J, with 8 bases between. The CDR3 is 11 amino acids. Germline V gene data show CDR1 as SGHDT and CDR2 as YYEEEE.